The source of this T cell receptor (beta chain) is a study of blood T cell repertoires in COVID-19. Study information: Sites across the United States, Italy and Spain contributed samples from acute and convalescent COVID-19. The cDNA or gDNA used as material had been derived from T cells, B-cell-depleted T cells, or PBMCs.

As originally analysed: Amplification of reference gene primers was used by the study to estimate nucleated cell counts. This table comes from immunoSEQ multiplex PCR, and its TCRdb copy is limited to in-frame clones, with some not included. V and J calls and clone size follow that table, whereas D and trimming were derived from the DNA. The sample records 200,000 to 250,000 clones, 85% to 90% being singletons. This clone has a single count. CDR3 length: 18 residues. Trimming took off 4 bases at V and 0 bases at J, with 17 bases between the two ends. Germline CDR1 reads SGHRS; CDR2 reads YFSETQ. This TCR was recovered from a man aged 80 or over with acute or convalescent COVID-19. This chain joins TRBV5-1 and TRBJ2-6; D is possibly TRBD2 (5 bases). Specimen: peripheral blood. The CDR3 DNA reads TGCGCCAGCAGCCTAGAGGGATATTTACCCTCTGGGGCCAACGTCCTGACTTTC. It encodes CASSLEGYLPSGANVLTF.